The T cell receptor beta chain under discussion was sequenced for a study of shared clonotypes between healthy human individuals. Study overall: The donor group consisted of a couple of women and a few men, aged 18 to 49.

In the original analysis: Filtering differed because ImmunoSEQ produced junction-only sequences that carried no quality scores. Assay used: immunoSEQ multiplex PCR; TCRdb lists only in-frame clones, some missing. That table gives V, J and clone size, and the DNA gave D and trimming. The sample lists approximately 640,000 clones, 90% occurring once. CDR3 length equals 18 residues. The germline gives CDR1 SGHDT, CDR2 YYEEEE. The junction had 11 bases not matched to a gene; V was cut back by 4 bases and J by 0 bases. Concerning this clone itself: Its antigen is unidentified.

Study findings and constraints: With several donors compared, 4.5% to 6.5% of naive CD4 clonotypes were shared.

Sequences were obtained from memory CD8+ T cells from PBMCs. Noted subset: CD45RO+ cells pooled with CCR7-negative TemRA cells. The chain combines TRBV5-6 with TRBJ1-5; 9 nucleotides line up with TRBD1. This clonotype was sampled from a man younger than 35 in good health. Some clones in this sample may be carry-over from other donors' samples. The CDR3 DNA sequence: TGTGCCAGCAGCCTCGGGACAGGGAAAGTTAATAGCAATCAGCCCCAGCATTTT. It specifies CASSLGTGKVNSNQPQHF.